The T cell receptor beta chain described here comes from a study of post-analysis software for immune sequencing data. Study-level background: Multiple sclerosis in the patients followed relapsing-remitting, secondary progressive and progressive-relapsing courses.

Study conclusions and caveats: With F measure, samples from one preparation batch clustered together strongly. There was significantly lower normalized Chao1 diversity in multiple sclerosis patients than in controls.

This clonotype has a handful of counts. Its target is not known. Unique molecular identifiers were carried by the TCR beta cDNA libraries. TCRdb used MiXCR to reprocess the PCR reads, holding one entry per CDR3 protein. The top ten hold approximately 5% of the sample, which has around 710,000 distinct CDR3 sequences, more than 45% seen once. The sequenced material came from blood. This TCR derives from a girl aged 5-17 years with multiple sclerosis.

The CDR3 sequence: CASRPAGTDTQYF. Here the CDR3 DNA reads TGTGCCAGCCGGCCGGCGGGTACAGATACGCAGTATTTT. J is TRBJ2-3 and V is TRBV19; D possibly corresponds to TRBD2 (5 bases). The V end was cut by 9 bases, the J end by 3 bases, with 13 bases between. This CDR3 spans 13 amino acids. CDR1 is LNHDA and CDR2 is SQIVND in the germline V gene (reference sequence).